These 2 T cell receptor beta chains were sequenced from one sample in a study of beta chain features in type 1 diabetes. Notes on the study in general: TCRB CDR3s were moderately but significantly shorter in Type 1 diabetes patients in all four CD4+ subsets.

These receptors have no known antigen. The investigators reverse transcribed all of the isolated RNA, so they sequenced expressed TCRB transcripts. TCRdb keeps only in-frame clones here, not all; method: immunoSEQ multiplex PCR. Of 250,000 to 350,000 clones detected, 15% appear once; the ten largest clones hold roughly 0.015%. Sequencing input: naive CD4+ T cells from blood. These receptors all stem from a young man with type 1 diabetes.

This clone was seen a handful of times. V and J are TRBV30 and TRBJ1-2; perhaps TRBD1 as D (6 bases). The V and J ends lost 2 bases and 8 bases respectively, with 18 bases between them. The CDR3 is made up of 14 amino acids. CDR1 is GTSNPN and CDR2 is SVGIG in the germline V gene (reference sequence). In DNA, the CDR3 is TGTGCCTGGAGTCCCAGGGGACGGTCTAGAGGCTACACCTTC. This encodes CAWSPRGRSRGYTF.

V usage is TRBV5-4 and J usage is TRBJ2-2; unclear D gene. The CDR3 is made up of 13 amino acids. Trimming removed 0 bases from V and 5 bases from J, with 5 bases in between. CDR1 is SGHNT, CDR2 YYREEE, per germline (reference sequence). CDR3 sequence: CASSLDGTGELFF. The DNA of the CDR3 is TGTGCCAGCAGCTTGGACGGGACCGGGGAGCTGTTTTTT.